These 15 T cell receptor beta chains originate from one sample sequenced in a study of technical replicates of blood from a handful of donors. Sequencing was performed with immunoSEQ multiplex PCR; in TCRdb, only in-frame clones are kept and a portion is missing. The sample contains fewer than 75,000 clones, 93% of which appear only once. The sequencing sample was made of T cells isolated from PBMCs. The receptors here all came from a human donor in good health.

The chain employs TRBV10-1 and TRBJ2-2; D is unclear. V was pared by 4 bases and J by 5 bases, with 5 bases between. CDR3 length: 12 amino acids. Germline lookup yields CDR1 WNHNN and CDR2 SYGVQD (reference sequence). This chain's CDR3 is CASSVYTGELFF. The DNA for the CDR3 is TGCGCCAGCAGTGTTTATACCGGGGAGCTGTTTTTT.

The rearrangement joins TRBV19 to TRBJ2-3; D is ambiguous. Trimming took off 3 bases at V and 1 base at J, with 8 bases between the two ends. The CDR3 sequence is 14 residues long. Per germline, CDR1 LNHDA and CDR2 SQIVND (reference sequence). Written as DNA, the CDR3 is TGTGCCAGTAGTATTTTCTCGGGCACAGATACGCAGTATTTT. It translates to CASSIFSGTDTQYF. The variable domain in full, completed from reference TRBV19 and TRBJ2-3, reads DGGITQSPKYLFRKEGQNVTLSCEQNLNHDAMYWYRQDPGQGLRLIYYSQIVNDFQKGDIAEGYSVSREKKESFPLTVTSAQKNPTAFYLCASSIFSGTDTQYFGPGTRLTVL.

This rearrangement joins TRBV7-9 to TRBJ1-2; no reliable D call. The CDR3 contains 16 residues. Trimming took 0 bases from V and 0 from J, leaving 11 bases between them. The germline V gene encodes CDR1 SEHNR and CDR2 FQNEAQ (reference sequence). CDR3 loop: CASSLAGVGANYGYTF. In DNA form, the CDR3 reads TGTGCCAGCAGCTTAGCTGGTGTTGGAGCTAACTATGGCTACACCTTC.

CDR3 loop: CASSPIAGGSHEQYF. The CDR3 coding sequence is TGTGCCAGCAGCCCCATTGCTGGCGGGAGCCACGAGCAGTACTTC. The J gene is TRBJ2-7, the V gene TRBV11-2; 7 bases agree with TRBD2. CDR1 and CDR2 (germline): SGHAT, FQNNGV. The CDR3 runs to 15 residues. J lost 5 bases, V lost 5 bases, and 12 bases had no gene match.

The rearrangement links TRBV6-5 to TRBJ1-1; no firm D call. This CDR3 contains 13 residues. Trimming shortened V by 2 bases and J by 0 bases, and 4 bases separated the two germline ends. CDR1 MNHEY and CDR2 SVGAGI come from the germline V gene. The CDR3 protein is CASSYEVNTEAFF. Written as DNA, the CDR3 is TGTGCCAGCAGTTACGAGGTGAACACTGAAGCTTTCTTT.

This clone has just one count. The chain recombines TRBV27 with TRBJ1-1; 7 nucleotides align to TRBD1. Germline CDR1 and CDR2: MNHEY and SMNVEV (reference sequence). The CDR3 loop spans 13 amino acids. After removal of 8 bases from V and 1 base from J, the junction contained 4 bases not matched to a gene. The chain's CDR3 is CASARTGNTEAFF. The CDR3 DNA is TGTGCCAGCGCCAGGACAGGGAACACTGAAGCTTTCTTT.

CDR3 nucleotides: TGTGCCAGCAGCTTAACTTTAGCGGGAGCTAATGAGCAGTTCTTC. This encodes CASSLTLAGANEQFF. The chain couples TRBV7-6 to TRBJ2-1, with 9 bases lining up with TRBD2. V was pared by 2 bases and J by 7 bases, with 6 bases of the junction left unmatched. This CDR3 has 15 amino acids. Germline V gene sequence: CDR1 SGHVS, CDR2 FNYEAQ.

The CDR3 nucleotides are TGTGCCAGCAGCTTAGGGGCGGGGACAGATTCCTATGGCTACACCTTC. This codes for CASSLGAGTDSYGYTF. V and J are TRBV7-2 and TRBJ1-2; 7 nucleotides match TRBD1. CDR1 is SGHTA, CDR2 FQGNSA, per germline. Trimming at V came to 1 base and at J to 4 bases, leaving 9 bases not matched to a gene. The CDR3 loop spans 16 amino acids.

This chain connects TRBV4-1 to TRBJ1-5; no definite D call. Germline V lookup: CDR1 MGHRA, CDR2 YSYEKL. Trimming cost V 3 bases and J 4 bases, with 10 bases left between them. This CDR3 is built from 14 residues. This chain's CDR3 is CASSHPPNNQPQHF. Written as DNA, the CDR3 is TGCGCCAGCAGCCACCCCCCCAATAATCAGCCCCAGCATTTT.

J is TRBJ1-5 and V is TRBV18, with TRBD1 identical over 7 bases. Looked up from germline, CDR1 is KGHSH and CDR2 is LQKENI. This CDR3 is built from 15 residues. Unmatched junction bases numbered 9, after V lost 3 bases and J lost 7 bases. The CDR3, as DNA: TGTGCCAGCTCACCTGACAGGGCACGCGGACAGCCCCAGCATTTT. Amino acid sequence: CASSPDRARGQPQHF.

In this sample, this clone turned up once. The chain is built from TRBV7-2 and TRBJ1-2, with 10 bases matching TRBD1. Germline lookup yields CDR1 SGHTA and CDR2 FQGNSA. Trimming at V came to 1 base and at J to 7 bases, leaving 12 bases not matched to a gene. The CDR3 has 17 residues. DNA for the CDR3: TGTGCCAGCAGCTTAGGGGGACAGGGGCCCCTTAGTGCTGGCTACACCTTC. Its translation: CASSLGGQGPLSAGYTF.

Worth noting for this clone: A much larger clone lies one base from this, so it may be a read error. The chain is built from TRBV5-1 and TRBJ1-1; 9 nucleotides align to TRBD1. Germline lookup yields CDR1 SGHRS and CDR2 YFSETQ. The junction had 1 base not matched to a gene; V was cut back by 3 bases and J by 1 base. CDR3 length: 14 amino acids. In DNA, the CDR3 is TGCGCCAGCAGCTGGGGACAGGGGAACACTGAAGCTTTCTTT. Amino acid sequence: CASSWGQGNTEAFF.

This chain links TRBV11-2 with TRBJ2-2; TRBD2 matches at 10 bases. Germline values: CDR1 SGHAT, CDR2 FQNNGV. CDR3 length: 17 amino acids. V lost 5 bases and J lost 3; bases outside the gene matches: 9. DNA of the CDR3: TGTGCCAGCAGCCCCCTAGCGGGGGTGACCTACACCGGGGAGCTGTTTTTT. As protein: CASSPLAGVTYTGELFF.

The chain carries TRBV5-1 and TRBJ2-7, with D perhaps matching TRBD1 (6 bases). V was clipped by 1 base and J by 2 bases, with 16 bases between them. This CDR3 contains 16 residues. CDR1 and CDR2 (germline): SGHRS, YFSETQ. CDR3 bases: TGCGCCAGCAGCTTGAGCGTTGGGACATTCACCTACGAGCAGTACTTC. Residues: CASSLSVGTFTYEQYF.

V usage is TRBV5-4 and J usage is TRBJ1-1, with 7 nucleotides matching TRBD1. The CDR3 consists of 13 residues. Germline V gives CDR1 SGHNT, CDR2 YYREEE (reference sequence). V shed 4 bases and J 4 bases; nucleotides not matched to a gene: 4. CDR3 amino acids: CASSPTGTTEAFF. In DNA form, the CDR3 reads TGTGCCAGCAGCCCGACAGGGACCACTGAAGCTTTCTTT.